These 22 T cell receptor beta chains were sequenced from one sample in a study of blood T cell repertoires in COVID-19 (TCRdb year 2020). The method was the immunoSEQ multiplex PCR assay. Drawn from immuneACCESS, this table holds only the in-frame rearrangements with V and J called that TCRdb kept. Clones are partly lost; checked studies trace under half to an unresolved V gene and leave the rest unexplained. This sample is represented by more than 110,000 clones; about 84% of them were singletons. The ten largest clones add up to 8.8% of the sample. Material for sequencing was peripheral blood. Source of these receptors: a woman older than 75 in a cohort sampled during active or convalescent COVID-19.

The chain links TRBV6-1 to TRBJ1-3, with D perhaps TRBD1 (5 bases). This CDR3 comprises 15 residues. Trimming removed 2 bases from V and 8 bases from J, with 16 bases in between. Germline-derived CDR1 and CDR2 are MNHNS and SASEGT. Here the CDR3 DNA reads TGTGCCAGCAGTGAATCCGTGGACGCGGGACACACCATATATTTT. Its protein is CASSESVDAGHTIYF.

The chain joins TRBV19 to TRBJ2-5; 7 nucleotides align to TRBD1. The germline V gene has CDR1 LNHDA and CDR2 SQIVND (reference sequence). Losses at the gene ends were 10 bases for V and 0 bases for J; bases not matched to a gene: 8. The CDR3 is made up of 14 amino acids. For the CDR3, the DNA is TGTGCCACCCCAACGCAGGGGGACCAAGAGACCCAGTACTTC. It yields the protein CATPTQGDQETQYF.

The chain uses TRBV30 and TRBJ2-5; D gene uncertain. The V gene lost 0 bases and the J gene lost 4 bases, with 6 bases spanning the gap. This CDR3 region has 12 residues. Germline V gene data show CDR1 as GTSNPN and CDR2 as SVGIG (reference sequence). CDR3 sequence reads: CAWSVALETQYF. The CDR3 nucleotides are TGTGCCTGGAGTGTCGCGTTAGAGACCCAGTACTTC.

V is TRBV27 and J is TRBJ1-2, with D perhaps matching TRBD1 (5 bases). Germline loops: CDR1 MNHEY, CDR2 SMNVEV (reference sequence). The CDR3 is 15 residues long. V lost 6 bases and J lost 2, with 16 bases in between. The CDR3 DNA reads TGTGCCAGCAGCCCGAGTCGGGACTTGAACTATGGCTACACCTTC. It codes for CASSPSRDLNYGYTF.

The V call is TRBV6-5, the J call TRBJ2-7, with TRBD2 matching over 13 bases. The length of the CDR3 is 14 residues. J was trimmed by 5 bases and V by 9 bases; bases with no gene match: 7. The germline V gene has CDR1 MNHEY and CDR2 SVGAGI. The CDR3: CASTGLAGTHEQYF. The DNA for the CDR3 is TGTGCCAGTACGGGACTAGCGGGGACCCACGAGCAGTACTTC.

About this clone: Other DNA sequences within the sample encode an identical CDR3. V usage is TRBV19 and J usage is TRBJ2-3; D is perhaps TRBD1 (6 bases). Trimming took 5 bases from V and 0 from J, leaving 12 bases between them. Germline V gene data show CDR1 as LNHDA and CDR2 as SQIVND (reference sequence). The CDR3 spans 15 residues. This chain's CDR3 is CASSADRRSTDTQYF. CDR3 sequence (DNA): TGTGCCAGTAGTGCGGACAGACGTAGCACAGATACGCAGTATTTT.

This chain uses TRBV10-3 with TRBJ2-3; the D gene is possibly TRBD2 (5 bases). Germline V gene sequence: CDR1 ENHRY, CDR2 SYGVKD. The CDR3 has 14 residues. The germline V and J ends were trimmed by 2 bases and 0 bases, with 6 bases remaining between them. Here the CDR3 reads CAISEGRSTDTQYF. The CDR3 nucleotides read TGTGCCATCAGTGAGGGGAGAAGCACAGATACGCAGTATTTT.

The V gene is TRBV9, the J gene TRBJ1-2; 7 bases agree with TRBD1. Germline V CDR1 and CDR2: SGDLS, YYNGEE. The CDR3 length is 15 residues. Trimming at V came to 4 bases and at J to 0 bases, leaving 6 bases not matched to a gene. This CDR3 is CASSLKGQPNYGYTF. As DNA, the CDR3 is TGTGCCAGCAGCCTAAAGGGACAGCCTAACTATGGCTACACCTTC.

The V call is TRBV2, the J call TRBJ2-7; 8 positions agree with TRBD2. Germline V lookup: CDR1 SNHLY, CDR2 FYNNEI. The CDR3 sequence is 14 residues long. V gave up 4 bases and J gave up 3 bases; unmatched junction bases: 5. The CDR3, as DNA: TGTGCCAGCAGTGTCAGGCGGGAGGACTACGAGCAGTACTTC. Translating it yields CASSVRREDYEQYF.

This clone was recorded at least ten times. This chain uses TRBV7-6 with TRBJ2-2; 7 nucleotides line up with TRBD1. With V trimmed by 5 bases and J by 1 base, 1 base remained unmatched. The CDR3 runs 14 residues. Germline lookup yields CDR1 SGHVS and CDR2 FNYEAQ. CDR3 coding DNA: TGTGCCAGCAGCCGACAGGGGAACACCGGGGAGCTGTTTTTT. It is translated as CASSRQGNTGELFF.

V and J are TRBV7-9 and TRBJ2-3; D not certain. CDR1 and CDR2 (germline): SEHNR, FQNEAQ (reference sequence). The CDR3 runs to 16 residues. The V end lost 1 base, the J end lost 6 bases, and 17 bases lay between the germline ends. This CDR3 reads CASSLVVVQRRDTQYF. The CDR3 nucleotides are TGTGCCAGCAGCTTAGTAGTTGTTCAGCGAAGGGATACGCAGTATTTT.

This chain uses TRBV7-9 with TRBJ1-2; D is uncertain. The length of the CDR3 is 13 residues. Trimming shortened V by 1 base and J by 3 bases, and 6 bases separated the two germline ends. CDR1 and CDR2 (germline): SEHNR, FQNEAQ (reference sequence). CDR3 protein: CASSLVGDYGYTF. DNA for the CDR3: TGTGCCAGCAGCTTAGTGGGCGACTATGGCTACACCTTC.

This chain uses TRBV6-2 or TRBV6-3 with TRBJ2-7; 7 positions agree with TRBD1. Germline V gene lookup returns CDR1 MNHEY and CDR2 SVGEGT. This CDR3 comprises 13 residues. The J segment lost 2 bases and the V segment lost 4 bases, leaving 2 bases of the junction unmatched. The CDR3 reads CASSLQGPYEQYV. In nucleotides, the CDR3 is TGTGCCAGCAGTTTACAGGGGCCCTACGAGCAGTACGTC.

The rearrangement links TRBV5-1 to TRBJ2-3, with 7 positions matching TRBD1. The CDR3 is 15 residues long. With V trimmed by 0 bases and J by 5 bases, 6 bases remained unmatched. Germline V gives CDR1 SGHRS, CDR2 YFSETQ. The CDR3 DNA follows: TGCGCCAGCAGCTTGGTCGAGGGGGCGCGAGATACGCAGTATTTT. Amino acid sequence: CASSLVEGARDTQYF.

This clone was seen only once. The chain combines TRBV5-6 with TRBJ1-6, with 7 bases aligning to TRBD1. V trimming: 0 bases; J trimming: 14 bases; junction bases outside the gene matches: 11. Germline CDR1 SGHDT, CDR2 YYEEEE. This CDR3 is built from 15 residues. The CDR3 coding sequence is TGTGCCAGCAGCTTGGGGATCCAGGGCAGGGGGACCCTCCACTTT. This sequence encodes CASSLGIQGRGTLHF.

V and J are TRBV19 and TRBJ1-2; no firm D call. CDR1 and CDR2 from the germline V gene are LNHDA and SQIVND (reference sequence). The CDR3 consists of 15 residues. With 6 bases removed from V and 2 bases from J, the gap between germline ends came to 16 bases. The CDR3 sequence is CASSPQWPTNYGYTF. For the CDR3, the DNA is TGTGCCAGTAGCCCACAGTGGCCCACCAACTATGGCTACACCTTC.

The V and J genes are TRBV5-1 and TRBJ2-2, with 7 nucleotides matching TRBD1. The V segment lost 1 base and the J segment 3 bases; nucleotides outside the gene matches: 3. CDR1 is SGHRS and CDR2 is YFSETQ in the germline V gene. CDR3 size: 15 residues. CDR3 in DNA: TGCGCCAGCAGCTTGCGGGACAGAGACACCGGGGAGCTGTTTTTT. The encoded protein is CASSLRDRDTGELFF.

The chain combines TRBV6-5 with TRBJ2-1; D possibly corresponds to TRBD2 (6 bases). Trimming cost V 11 bases and J 6 bases, with 17 bases left between them. Germline V CDR1 and CDR2: MNHEY, SVGAGI. CDR3 size: 13 residues. This chain's CDR3 is CAADGGPRNEQFF. The DNA for the CDR3 is TGTGCCGCGGACGGAGGGCCCCGCAATGAGCAGTTCTTC.

This sequence joins TRBV7-9 and TRBJ1-4; 9 bases align to TRBD1. CDR1 is SEHNR and CDR2 is FQNEAQ in the germline V gene (reference sequence). V lost 3 bases and J lost 7; bases outside the gene matches: 6. This CDR3 comprises 15 residues. CDR3 in DNA: TGTGCCAGCAGCTTGGGCGGACAGGGGATTGAAAAACTGTTTTTT. It specifies CASSLGGQGIEKLFF.

The chain joins TRBV19 to TRBJ2-5; possibly TRBD1 for D (5 bases). CDR1 LNHDA and CDR2 SQIVND come from the germline V gene (reference sequence). Between the trimmed V and J ends, which lost 10 bases and 4 bases, there was a span of 16 bases. The CDR3 is 13 residues long. The CDR3 region is CATKVAGRETQYF. The CDR3 coding sequence is TGTGCCACCAAAGTGGCAGGGCGAGAGACCCAGTACTTC.

The chain has TRBV7-2 and TRBJ1-5; tentatively, D is TRBD1 (5 bases). This CDR3 has 17 amino acids. Between the trimmed V and J ends, which lost 5 bases and 1 base, there was a span of 18 bases. The germline gives CDR1 SGHTA, CDR2 FQGNSA. The CDR3 nucleotides read TGTGCCAGCAGCCCAACTCATGGGGGGTCGAGCAATCAGCCCCAGCATTTT. This sequence encodes CASSPTHGGSSNQPQHF. Complete variable domain (other parts from reference TRBV7-2 and TRBJ1-5): GAGVSQSPSNKVTEKGKDVELRCDPISGHTALYWYRQSLGQGLEFLIYFQGNSAPDKSGLPSDRFSAERTGGSVSTLTIQRTQQEDSAVYLCASSPTHGGSSNQPQHFGDGTRLSIL.

J is TRBJ2-1 and V is TRBV4-3, with 10 positions matching TRBD2. Germline values: CDR1 LGHNA, CDR2 YSLEER. This CDR3 has 15 amino acids. The V segment lost 2 bases and the J segment 9 bases; nucleotides outside the gene matches: 7. The CDR3 sequence: CASSQRAGGLGEQFF. The CDR3 region has the DNA TGCGCCAGCAGCCAAAGAGCGGGGGGGCTGGGTGAGCAGTTCTTC.